These 26 T cell receptor beta chains share one sample of origin, sequenced in a study of cytomegalovirus exposure and HLA in healthy donors. PCR used 60 Vbeta primers and 13 Jbeta primers. Some clones are missing from TCRdb's copy, which holds only in-frame ones; the method was immunoSEQ multiplex PCR. Among 200,000 to 250,000 clones, around 83% were seen once, and the ten largest hold about 2.5%. The sequenced sample was PBMCs. These receptors were taken from a woman aged 40 to 50 in good health and CMV-seronegative.

The chain has TRBV5-1 and TRBJ2-7; TRBD1 agrees at 9 bases. The J segment lost 3 bases and the V segment lost 3 bases, leaving 1 base of the junction unmatched. Germline loops: CDR1 SGHRS, CDR2 YFSETQ. The CDR3 extends over 13 amino acids. This chain's CDR3 is CASSSTGGYEQYF. The CDR3 DNA reads TGCGCCAGCAGCTCGACAGGGGGCTACGAGCAGTACTTC.

The gene calls are TRBV28 and TRBJ1-6; D might be TRBD1 (5 bases). CDR3 length: 12 residues. The germline CDR1 and CDR2 sequences are MDHEN and SYDVKM. Trimming pared 10 bases from V and 4 bases from J, leaving 8 bases between. The DNA of the CDR3 is TGTGCCACTGACAGTTATAATTCACCCCTCCACTTT. Translated, it gives CATDSYNSPLHF.

This chain uses TRBV19 with TRBJ1-5, with D possibly TRBD1 on 5 matching bases. The germline V gene encodes CDR1 LNHDA and CDR2 SQIVND (reference sequence). The CDR3 runs 14 residues. The germline V and J ends were trimmed by 2 bases and 7 bases, with 12 bases remaining between them. The CDR3 loop is CASSITWGPQPQHF. CDR3 DNA: TGTGCCAGTAGTATAACGTGGGGCCCCCAGCCCCAGCATTTT.

V usage is TRBV10-3 and J usage is TRBJ2-3, with a possible D match to TRBD2 (7 bases). This CDR3 comprises 14 residues. Germline CDR1 is ENHRY and CDR2 is SYGVKD. V was trimmed by 0 bases and J by 5 bases, leaving 9 bases between them. The CDR3 DNA reads as TGTGCCATCAGTGAGTCAGGGGGGGGAGATACGCAGTATTTT. Its protein product is CAISESGGGDTQYF.

This clone was recorded a few times. V usage is TRBV13 and J usage is TRBJ1-4, with a tentative D call TRBD1 (6 bases). Trimming stripped 2 bases from V and 5 bases from J, with 15 bases between. The length of the CDR3 is 16 residues. Germline V gene lookup returns CDR1 PRHDT and CDR2 FYEKMQ (reference sequence). CDR3 residues: CASSLLVNRDNEKLFF. The CDR3 nucleotides are TGTGCCAGCAGCTTACTTGTCAACAGGGACAATGAAAAACTGTTTTTT.

CDR3 DNA sequence: TGTGCTAGTGGTTTGGTAGGGGGTGGACTAGCGGGAGGTTGGCCCTACAATGAGCAGTTCTTC. Translation: CASGLVGGGLAGGWPYNEQFF. The rearrangement uses TRBV12-5 and TRBJ2-1; 14 bases are a match to TRBD2. After removal of 0 bases from V and 2 bases from J, the junction contained 12 bases not matched to a gene. This CDR3 is 21 amino acids long. CDR1 is LGHNT, CDR2 FRNRAP, per germline.

This chain connects TRBV19 to TRBJ1-1, with 10 bases identical to TRBD1. The germline gives CDR1 LNHDA, CDR2 SQIVND (reference sequence). This CDR3 has 15 amino acids. The V segment lost 3 bases and the J segment 1 base; nucleotides outside the gene matches: 2. The chain's CDR3 is CASSMGTGENTEAFF. The CDR3 nucleotides are TGTGCCAGTAGTATGGGGACAGGGGAGAACACTGAAGCTTTCTTT. Supplemented by reference TRBV19 and TRBJ1-1, the full variable domain reads DGGITQSPKYLFRKEGQNVTLSCEQNLNHDAMYWYRQDPGQGLRLIYYSQIVNDFQKGDIAEGYSVSREKKESFPLTVTSAQKNPTAFYLCASSMGTGENTEAFFGQGTRLTVV.

This clone was seen only a few times. The CDR3 coding sequence is TGTGCCTGGAGTGTAATAAGGCGACGCGGGGCTTTCTTT. Its translation: CAWSVIRRRGAFF. The chain is built from TRBV30 and TRBJ1-1; no reliable D call. CDR1 and CDR2 (germline): GTSNPN, SVGIG (reference sequence). The CDR3 is made up of 13 amino acids. The V end was cut by 0 bases, the J end by 11 bases, with 16 bases between.

This rearrangement joins TRBV7-9 to TRBJ2-1, with 7 bases identical to TRBD2. Germline V gene data show CDR1 as SEHNR and CDR2 as FQNEAQ (reference sequence). The CDR3 covers 15 residues. With V trimmed by 5 bases and J by 1 base, 5 bases remained unmatched. Here the CDR3 reads CASSLLAVSYNEQFF. The CDR3 DNA reads as TGTGCCAGCAGCCTTCTAGCGGTGTCCTACAATGAGCAGTTCTTC.

This clone showed up just a few times. Other DNA variants within this sample encode the same CDR3. This chain joins TRBV5-1 and TRBJ2-7, with D unresolved. V was pared by 0 bases and J by 1 base, with 5 bases between. This CDR3 has 13 residues. Germline assignment: CDR1 SGHRS and CDR2 YFSETQ. The CDR3: CASSLGQSYEQYF. In DNA form, the CDR3 reads TGCGCCAGCAGCTTGGGGCAGTCCTACGAGCAGTACTTC.

The chain has TRBV11-2 and TRBJ1-1; D possibly corresponds to TRBD1 (5 bases). Germline CDR1 reads SGHAT; CDR2 reads FQNNGV. The CDR3 sequence is 13 residues long. V shed 2 bases and J shed 5 bases, with 9 bases lying between them. CDR3 DNA: TGTGCCAGCAGCTTACAGGGATGGACTGAAGCTTTCTTT. This translates into CASSLQGWTEAFF. Using reference TRBV11-2 and TRBJ1-1 for the parts outside the CDR3, the full variable domain is EAGVAQSPRYKIIEKRQSVAFWCNPISGHATLYWYQQILGQGPKLLIQFQNNGVVDDSQLPKDRFSAERLKGVDSTLKIQPAKLEDSAVYLCASSLQGWTEAFFGQGTRLTVV.

The J gene is TRBJ1-1, the V gene TRBV7-9; D not resolved. CDR3 length equals 14 residues. Germline CDR1 SEHNR, CDR2 FQNEAQ (reference sequence). V was pared by 5 bases and J by 1 base, with 11 bases between. The CDR3 protein is CASSPLRGNTEAFF. CDR3 bases: TGTGCCAGCAGCCCCCTCCGGGGGAACACTGAAGCTTTCTTT.

V usage is TRBV6-5 and J usage is TRBJ1-2; D is perhaps TRBD1 (6 bases). V was pared by 6 bases and J by 1 base, with 15 bases between. This CDR3 is 15 amino acids long. Germline V CDR1 and CDR2: MNHEY, SVGAGI. In DNA form, the CDR3 reads TGTGCCAGCAGGCGTAACAGGGCAGATAACTATGGCTACACCTTC. Translation: CASRRNRADNYGYTF.

The J gene is TRBJ2-1, the V gene TRBV18; TRBD1 is a possible D gene (5 bases). CDR1 and CDR2 from the germline V gene are KGHSH and LQKENI. CDR3 length: 16 residues. V was shortened by 2 bases and J by 2 bases, with 13 bases between the two germline ends. The CDR3 DNA sequence: TGTGCCAGCTCACCAGATCGGGCAGGGACCTACAATGAGCAGTTCTTC. It is translated as CASSPDRAGTYNEQFF.

The chain recombines TRBV10-3 with TRBJ2-1, with D possibly matching TRBD1 (6 bases). CDR3 length: 14 amino acids. Germline loops: CDR1 ENHRY, CDR2 SYGVKD. The V end was cut by 5 bases, the J end by 5 bases, with 13 bases between. The CDR3 loop reads CAISPRTADNEQFF. The CDR3 DNA reads as TGTGCCATCAGTCCAAGGACAGCTGACAATGAGCAGTTCTTC.

The chain is built from TRBV7-2 and TRBJ2-3; D perhaps matches TRBD2 (5 bases). Looked up from germline, CDR1 is SGHTA and CDR2 is FQGNSA. The CDR3 extends over 14 amino acids. Between the trimmed V and J ends, which lost 2 bases and 6 bases, there was a span of 12 bases. The CDR3 coding sequence is TGTGCCAGCAGCTTACTTCGGCGCGGGGATACGCAGTATTTT. Translating gives CASSLLRRGDTQYF. Complete variable domain (other parts from reference TRBV7-2 and TRBJ2-3): GAGVSQSPSNKVTEKGKDVELRCDPISGHTALYWYRQSLGQGLEFLIYFQGNSAPDKSGLPSDRFSAERTGGSVSTLTIQRTQQEDSAVYLCASSLLRRGDTQYFGPGTRLTVL.

The chain is built from TRBV4-1 and TRBJ2-7, with 11 bases lining up with TRBD2. The CDR3 runs to 16 residues. Trimming took 1 base from V and 6 from J; bases not matched to a gene: 8. Germline-derived CDR1 and CDR2 are MGHRA and YSYEKL. Written as DNA, the CDR3 is TGCGCCAGCAGCCAAGTAAGGCTAGCGGGAGGAGGCGAGCAGTACTTC. Translated: CASSQVRLAGGGEQYF.

The chain couples TRBV9 to TRBJ1-1, with D possibly TRBD1 on 6 matching bases. The CDR3 extends over 13 amino acids. Between the trimmed V and J ends, which lost 3 bases and 2 bases, there was a span of 8 bases. Germline V gives CDR1 SGDLS, CDR2 YYNGEE. The CDR3 sequence: CASSGDTNTEAFF. The CDR3 bases are TGTGCCAGCAGCGGGGACACTAACACTGAAGCTTTCTTT.

V is TRBV6-1 and J is TRBJ2-2, with a tentative D call TRBD2 (5 bases). Trimming pared 2 bases from V and 2 bases from J, leaving 15 bases between. This CDR3 region has 17 residues. CDR1 and CDR2 from the germline V gene are MNHNS and SASEGT. CDR3 sequence (DNA): TGTGCCAGCAGTGAATATCATGGCGGGTATAACACCGGGGAGCTGTTTTTT. It translates to CASSEYHGGYNTGELFF.

The V and J genes are TRBV7-9 and TRBJ2-7; D unresolved. V was clipped by 1 base and J by 6 bases, with 7 bases between them. This CDR3 spans 12 amino acids. Germline V gene sequence: CDR1 SEHNR, CDR2 FQNEAQ (reference sequence). The CDR3 spells CASSLVFLEQYF. The DNA for the CDR3 is TGTGCCAGCAGCTTAGTGTTCCTCGAGCAGTACTTC.

The CDR3 DNA reads as TGTGCCAGCAGTCCTAGACTGACGGACACTGAAGCTTTCTTT. Its protein product is CASSPRLTDTEAFF. J is TRBJ1-1 and V is TRBV7-2; D remains ambiguous. V lost 6 bases to trimming and J lost 3 bases, with 14 bases between them. Germline CDR1 reads SGHTA; CDR2 reads FQGNSA. The CDR3 covers 14 residues.

This clone has a handful of counts. The chain combines TRBV5-1 with TRBJ2-5; no reliable D call. The CDR3 loop spans 12 amino acids. Trimming shortened V by 3 bases and J by 5 bases, and 8 bases separated the two germline ends. CDR1 is SGHRS, CDR2 YFSETQ, per germline. Written as DNA, the CDR3 is TGCGCCAGCAGCTCCCAACGGGAGACCCAGTACTTC. Encoded protein: CASSSQRETQYF.

The V call is TRBV9, the J call TRBJ2-5; perhaps TRBD2 as D (7 bases). Trimming took off 4 bases at V and 0 bases at J, with 13 bases between the two ends. Germline assignment: CDR1 SGDLS and CDR2 YYNGEE. The CDR3 is 15 amino acids. Here the CDR3 reads CASSRGLADQETQYF. The CDR3 DNA is TGTGCCAGCAGCCGGGGGCTAGCGGACCAAGAGACCCAGTACTTC.

The chain joins TRBV7-8 to TRBJ1-1; 8 bases map to TRBD1. The length of the CDR3 is 14 residues. Germline V gives CDR1 SGHVS, CDR2 FQNEAQ. The V segment lost 4 bases and the J segment 1 base; nucleotides outside the gene matches: 2. The chain's CDR3 is CASSSGQGNTEAFF. CDR3 sequence (DNA): TGTGCCAGCAGCTCCGGACAGGGGAACACTGAAGCTTTCTTT.

This clone was seen only a few times. The rearrangement joins TRBV2 to TRBJ1-2, with D perhaps TRBD1 (6 bases). The CDR3 has 13 residues. CDR1 is SNHLY and CDR2 is FYNNEI in the germline V gene. Trimming removed 5 bases at V and 5 bases at J, with 12 bases between. CDR3 amino acids: CASSHQGSYGYTF. CDR3 DNA sequence: TGTGCCAGCAGTCATCAGGGGAGTTATGGCTACACCTTC.

This clone occurred once. V is TRBV2 and J is TRBJ2-5; a weak D match, TRBD1 (7 bases). This CDR3 is 14 amino acids long. Germline CDR1 reads SNHLY; CDR2 reads FYNNEI. Trimming removed 8 bases at V and 5 bases at J, with 18 bases between. CDR3 nucleotide sequence: TGTGCCAGCGTCGGGTGGAGGGGGCTGGAGACCCAGTACTTC. Translated, it gives CASVGWRGLETQYF.